These 17 T cell receptor beta chains were all obtained from the same sample, sequenced in a study of CD4+ T cells in melanoma. The data were produced by immunoSEQ multiplex PCR, yet TCRdb's version contains in-frame clones alone and is incomplete. The sample has 9,500 to 13,000 clones; less than 80% are singletons. Material for sequencing was cells from a culture (not recorded whether cultured in vitro). All receptors come from a human donor with melanoma.

This clone was seen only a few times. V usage is TRBV5-1 and J usage is TRBJ2-2; 7 bases match TRBD1. V lost 1 base and J lost 7; bases outside the gene matches: 7. In germline, CDR1 is SGHRS, CDR2 YFSETQ. The length of the CDR3 is 15 residues. This CDR3 reads CASSLLPGQNGELFF. CDR3 bases: TGCGCCAGCAGCTTGCTCCCGGGACAGAACGGGGAGCTGTTTTTT.

The chain has TRBV11-2 and TRBJ2-5; 11 bases align to TRBD2. The CDR3 is 16 residues long. Germline CDR1 and CDR2: SGHAT and FQNNGV. Germline trimming cut 1 base from V and 5 bases from J; bases unmatched to any gene: 6. The CDR3 DNA follows: TGTGCCAGCAGCTTAGGGGTAGCGGGGGGGTTGGAGACCCAGTACTTC. Protein: CASSLGVAGGLETQYF.

The chain is built from TRBV7-2 and TRBJ1-1, with no clear D. The CDR3 runs to 13 residues. Deletions cut 3 bases from V and 1 base from J, with 6 bases between. Germline values: CDR1 SGHTA, CDR2 FQGNSA. In DNA form, the CDR3 reads TGTGCCAGCAGCTTGTCTAGGAACACTGAAGCTTTCTTT. Its translation is CASSLSRNTEAFF.

The chain has TRBV27 and TRBJ2-2; 8 positions match TRBD2. CDR3 length equals 15 residues. V lost 6 bases and J lost 5; bases outside the gene matches: 8. The germline V gene encodes CDR1 MNHEY and CDR2 SMNVEV (reference sequence). The CDR3 DNA follows: TGTGCCAGCAGAACTCGGGGGGGATGGACCGGGGAGCTGTTTTTT. Translation gives CASRTRGGWTGELFF.

The V and J genes are TRBV29-1 and TRBJ1-3; maybe TRBD1 (5 bases). From germline, CDR1 is SQVTM and CDR2 ANQGSEA. V lost 2 bases and J lost 3, with 26 bases in between. The CDR3 is made up of 19 amino acids. In DNA, the CDR3 is TGCAGCGTTGAAAAGAGCCGGGGCGGGTCGAGGGTATATGGAAACACCATATATTTT. It encodes CSVEKSRGGSRVYGNTIYF.

The chain carries TRBV19 and TRBJ1-6, with 7 bases fitting TRBD1. The V and J ends lost 5 bases and 10 bases, in that order; junction bases with no gene match: 5. This CDR3 is built from 13 residues. CDR1 and CDR2 (germline): LNHDA, SQIVND (reference sequence). As DNA, the CDR3 is TGTGCCAGTAGTGAAACAGGGGAATCACCCCTCCACTTT. The encoded protein is CASSETGESPLHF.

The CDR3 reads CASSIVSGRTNYGYTF. The DNA of the CDR3 is TGTGCCAGTAGTATAGTTTCTGGCCGGACTAACTATGGCTACACCTTC. The chain carries TRBV19 and TRBJ1-2, with unresolved D. Germline-derived CDR1 and CDR2 are LNHDA and SQIVND (reference sequence). The CDR3 is 16 residues long. The germline V and J ends were trimmed by 1 base and 0 bases, with 12 bases remaining between them.

This chain joins TRBV27 and TRBJ1-2; maybe TRBD1 (6 bases). Germline V gene data show CDR1 as MNHEY and CDR2 as SMNVEV (reference sequence). The CDR3 has 15 residues. V was trimmed by 6 bases and J by 4 bases, leaving 18 bases between them. The CDR3 region is CASSRTGSVGYGYTF. For the CDR3, the DNA is TGTGCCAGCAGCCGCACAGGGTCAGTTGGCTATGGCTACACCTTC.

V gene TRBV7-9 combines with J gene TRBJ2-1; the D call may be TRBD1 or TRBD2 (5 bases each). The germline V and J ends were trimmed by 3 bases and 7 bases, with 10 bases remaining between them. The CDR3 contains 13 residues. Germline V lookup: CDR1 SEHNR, CDR2 FQNEAQ (reference sequence). The CDR3 spells CASSFQGANEQFF. The CDR3 DNA reads as TGTGCCAGCAGCTTTCAGGGAGCGAATGAGCAGTTCTTC.

The chain recombines TRBV7-3 with TRBJ2-3, with a weak D call TRBD2 (6 bases). Trimming took off 5 bases at V and 6 bases at J, with 12 bases between the two ends. Per the germline V gene, CDR1 is SGHTA and CDR2 is FQGTGA. CDR3 size: 13 residues. The CDR3 DNA sequence: TGTGCCAGCAGCGCCGACCGGGGGGATACGCAGTATTTT. It encodes CASSADRGDTQYF.

The V call is TRBV7-6, the J call TRBJ2-2; 8 nucleotides agree with TRBD2. V lost 4 bases to trimming and J lost 4 bases; unmatched junction nucleotides: 8. The CDR3 covers 16 residues. Germline V gene data show CDR1 as SGHVS and CDR2 as FNYEAQ. CDR3 amino acids: CASSSTGGQITGELFF. Here the CDR3 DNA reads TGTGCCAGCAGCTCGACGGGGGGGCAAATCACCGGGGAGCTGTTTTTT.

The chain uses TRBV19 and TRBJ2-7; TRBD1 aligns across 9 bases. The CDR3 covers 16 residues. V lost 7 bases, J lost 2 bases, and 12 bases stayed unmatched. CDR1 and CDR2 from the germline V gene are LNHDA and SQIVND (reference sequence). The CDR3 DNA is TGTGCCAGTAAGGTTTCGGGACAGGGAGCAACCTACGAGCAGTACTTC. It specifies CASKVSGQGATYEQYF.

This chain uses TRBV29-1 with TRBJ2-7, with a tentative D call TRBD2 (6 bases). Germline CDR1 and CDR2: SQVTM and ANQGSEA. V lost 6 bases and J 2 bases, leaving 26 bases between the germline ends. The CDR3 consists of 17 residues. DNA for the CDR3: TGCAGCGTCAGAACGGGACTTATTTCGTCGGGCCCCTACGAGCAGTACTTC. Translation: CSVRTGLISSGPYEQYF.

This clone was recorded once. The chain uses TRBV7-9 and TRBJ1-6, with a tentative D call TRBD1 (5 bases). Germline CDR1 reads SEHNR; CDR2 reads FQNEAQ (reference sequence). The CDR3 is 15 residues long. Between the trimmed V and J ends, which lost 5 bases and 8 bases, there was a span of 16 bases. CDR3 region: CASSPDILGYSPLHF. CDR3 coding DNA: TGTGCCAGCAGCCCGGACATTTTGGGGTATTCACCCCTCCACTTT.

J is TRBJ2-5 and V is TRBV4-1; TRBD2 is a possible D gene (5 bases). Trimming cost V 3 bases and J 2 bases, with 13 bases left between them. Per germline, CDR1 MGHRA and CDR2 YSYEKL. The CDR3 is 15 residues long. The CDR3 DNA follows: TGCGCCAGCAGCCAGCTGAGGGCTCAGCAAGAGACCCAGTACTTC. It codes for CASSQLRAQQETQYF.

This chain links TRBV6-5 with TRBJ1-2; D gene uncertain. V was cut by 4 bases and J by 8 bases, with 8 bases left in between. This CDR3 contains 11 residues. Germline V gene lookup returns CDR1 MNHEY and CDR2 SVGAGI. The CDR3, as DNA: TGTGCCAGCAGTTCGCCCTGGGGCTACACCTTC. It encodes CASSSPWGYTF.

The chain joins TRBV5-4 to TRBJ2-1, with unresolved D. The CDR3 totals 13 residues. CDR1 and CDR2 (germline): SGHNT, YYREEE (reference sequence). Deletions cut 4 bases from V and 8 bases from J, with 13 bases between. CDR3 in amino acids: CASSLTNSDEQFF. In nucleotides, the CDR3 is TGTGCCAGCAGCCTGACCAATTCCGATGAGCAGTTCTTC.